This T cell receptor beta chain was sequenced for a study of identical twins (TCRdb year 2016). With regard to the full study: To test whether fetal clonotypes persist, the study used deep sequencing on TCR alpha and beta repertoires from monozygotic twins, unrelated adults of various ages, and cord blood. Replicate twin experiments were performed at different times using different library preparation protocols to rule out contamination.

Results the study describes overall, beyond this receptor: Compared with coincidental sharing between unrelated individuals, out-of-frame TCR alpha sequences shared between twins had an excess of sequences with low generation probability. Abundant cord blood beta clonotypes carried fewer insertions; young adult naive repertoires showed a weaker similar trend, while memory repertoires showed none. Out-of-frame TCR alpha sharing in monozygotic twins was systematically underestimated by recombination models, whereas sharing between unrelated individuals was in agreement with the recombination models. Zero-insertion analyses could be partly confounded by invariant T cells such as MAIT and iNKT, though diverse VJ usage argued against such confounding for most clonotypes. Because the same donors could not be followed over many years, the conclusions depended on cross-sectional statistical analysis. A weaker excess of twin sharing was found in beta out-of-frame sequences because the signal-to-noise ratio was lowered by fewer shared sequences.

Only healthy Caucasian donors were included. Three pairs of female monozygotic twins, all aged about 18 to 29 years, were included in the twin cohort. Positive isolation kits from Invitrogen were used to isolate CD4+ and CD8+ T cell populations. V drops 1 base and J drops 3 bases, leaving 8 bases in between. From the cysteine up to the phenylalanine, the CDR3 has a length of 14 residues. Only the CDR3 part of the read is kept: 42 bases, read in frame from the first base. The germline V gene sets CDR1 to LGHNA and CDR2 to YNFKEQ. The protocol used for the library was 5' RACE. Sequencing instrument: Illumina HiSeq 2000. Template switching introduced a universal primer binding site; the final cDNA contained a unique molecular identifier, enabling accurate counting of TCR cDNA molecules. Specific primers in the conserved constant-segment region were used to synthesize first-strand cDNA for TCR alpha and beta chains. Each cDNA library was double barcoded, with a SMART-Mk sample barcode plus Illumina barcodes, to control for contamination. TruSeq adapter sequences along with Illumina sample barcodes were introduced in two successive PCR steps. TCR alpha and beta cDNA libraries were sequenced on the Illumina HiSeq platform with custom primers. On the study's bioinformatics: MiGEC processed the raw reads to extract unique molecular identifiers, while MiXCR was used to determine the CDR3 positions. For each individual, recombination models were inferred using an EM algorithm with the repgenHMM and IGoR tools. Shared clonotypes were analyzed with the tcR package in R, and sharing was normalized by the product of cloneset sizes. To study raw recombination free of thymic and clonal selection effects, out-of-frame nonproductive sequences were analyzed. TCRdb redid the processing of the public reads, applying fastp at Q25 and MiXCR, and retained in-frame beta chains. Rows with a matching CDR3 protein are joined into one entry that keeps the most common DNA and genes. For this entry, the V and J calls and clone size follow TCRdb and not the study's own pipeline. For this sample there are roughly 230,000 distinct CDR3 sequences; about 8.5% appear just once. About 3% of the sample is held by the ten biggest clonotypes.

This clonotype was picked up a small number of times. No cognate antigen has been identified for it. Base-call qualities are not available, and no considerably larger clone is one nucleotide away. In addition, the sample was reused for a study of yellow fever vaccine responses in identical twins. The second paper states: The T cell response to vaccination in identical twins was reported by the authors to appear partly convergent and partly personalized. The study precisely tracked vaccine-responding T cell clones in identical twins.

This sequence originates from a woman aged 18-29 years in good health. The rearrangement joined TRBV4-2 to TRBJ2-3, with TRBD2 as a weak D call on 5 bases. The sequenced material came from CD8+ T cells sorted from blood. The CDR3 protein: CASSQVEGTDTQYF. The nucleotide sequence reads TGTGCCAGCAGCCAAGTTGAGGGAACAGATACGCAGTATTTT.